This T cell receptor beta chain stems from a study of human T cells and chemical hapten exposure (dated by TCRdb to the early 2020s). Regarding the complete study: For sensitization, 2% DPC in acetone was applied to a 2 cm by 2 cm area of upper inner arm skin. Throughout the study period of about 23 weeks, patients also received therapeutic DPC doses to the scalp every week. Patch tests used Finn chambers with 0.01% DPC on the upper back, scored after 6 days by International Contact Dermatitis Research Group standards. The patient cohort, mostly female, included alopecia areata with under or over 50% scalp involvement, alopecia totalis and alopecia universalis. Libraries were combined into a pool for sequencing, and differences in TCR yield between samples came mainly from small differences in library volumes within the pool. The study tracked peripheral blood TCR repertoire changes in vivo during primary and secondary sensitization to the hapten diphenylcyclopropenone (DPC) in alopecia patients. Blood samples were taken from patients before sensitization (week 0) and at 2, 6 and about 24 weeks after DPC sensitization. Under 30 alopecia patients gave blood for TCR sequencing at one to four time points (pre-sensitization, 2, 6 and 24 weeks).

Per the publication, the time point label means: patch test 3, about 24 weeks after DPC sensitization. The treatment or condition label on this specimen signifies: therapeutic diphenylcyclopropenone sensitization with weekly scalp DPC. At every patch-test visit, the blood draw took place before the patch test was put on. Eligible patients were aged 18 to 70, diagnosed with alopecia, deemed suitable for DPC therapy, and excluded if pregnant. Total RNA was extracted from unfractionated whole blood collected in Tempus Blood RNA tubes. On the study overall, not on this receptor specifically: After repeated subsampling, the strength of the expansion versus patch-test correlation and the threshold at which it became significant changed. Patch test score correlated positively with the number of PT1 expanded TCRs, reaching significance at thresholds 8, 16 and 32 but not at 4. All patients had alopecia, a presumed autoimmune disease, so their immune response might differ from that of healthy individuals. DPC sensitization did not change how many TCRs were above 1 in 1000 frequency, and no evidence was found of alterations in global repertoire structure. Compared with pre-sensitization or healthy control sets, expanded TCRs formed significantly more large CDR3 similarity clusters, which is consistent with antigen-driven responses.

Receptors were amplified or captured by RACE. These reads were obtained on a NextSeq 500. During library preparation, unique molecular identifiers were attached to individual cDNA molecules so that TCRs could be counted in a quantitative, reproducible way. For every blood RNA sample, sequencing covered both the TCR alpha and TCR beta chains. On the authors' methods: A median of roughly 99,000 TCRs per sample was observed, with a range of about 20,000 to 750,000. V, J and CDR3 annotation of the TCR reads was carried out using the Decombinator software suite. Every sample was subsampled to the same number of TCRs (28,000) for the PS versus PT1 abundance plots. Expanded TCRs were defined as absent before sensitization and observed at least eight times at the 2-week time point. Starting from the raw public reads, TCRdb applied fastp trimming at Q25, assembled clones with MiXCR and retained in-frame beta chains. Every CDR3 protein is listed once, alongside the most common genes and DNA of its rows. The V and J calls shown here were made by TCRdb, not taken from the authors' results. In this sample the table shows fewer than 55,000 distinct CDR3 sequences, 9.9% of which occur a single time. The ten largest clones capture approximately 15% of the sample.

This clonotype was seen a handful of times. What this receptor recognizes is not known. No per-base quality is available; no much larger clone lies one base away. CDR1 and CDR2, looked up from the germline V gene, are SNHLY and FYNNEI. From cysteine to phenylalanine, the CDR3 is 15 amino acids long. This entry keeps only the CDR3 DNA: 45 bases, framed from base 1. Trimming accounts for 5 bases at V and 2 bases at J, while the number of junction bases matched to no gene is 6. This chain joins TRBV2 to TRBJ2-1; 7 bases in the junction line up with TRBD2. The source of this sequence is a woman in her 40s with alopecia areata. Some clones in this sample may be carry-over from other donors' samples. This specimen was whole blood, taken in connection with sensitization to the hapten diphenylcyclopropenone (DPC). The sequence in DNA is TGTGCCAGCAGTCCAAGGGAGGGAGCCTACAATGAGCAGTTCTTC. It specifies CASSPREGAYNEQFF.